This paragraph reports one TCR beta chain. Antigen unknown. PCR used 60 Vbeta primers and 13 Jbeta primers. Using immunoSEQ multiplex PCR, the repertoire was profiled, and TCRdb retains in-frame clones only, with some absent. The data contain 150,000 to 200,000 clones, about 81% of them seen just once; the ten biggest clones take up 1.5% to 2%. V lost 2 bases to trimming and J lost 1 base; unmatched junction nucleotides: 5. This CDR3 comprises 16 residues. Germline lookup yields CDR1 SGDLS and CDR2 YYNGEE. The data were obtained in a study of cytomegalovirus exposure and HLA in healthy donors. Study-wide findings and caveats: In a later analysis, donors in an Asian-associated ancestry cluster reportedly had fewer N-insertions in productive TCRs than the cohort mean. What TCR beta sequences reportedly achieved was accurate prediction of HLA-A and HLA-B alleles in most subjects.

The sequencing input was PBMCs. This clonotype was sampled from a man aged 18 to 30 in good health and CMV-seronegative. The genes are TRBV9 and TRBJ2-3, with TRBD2 identical over 9 bases. The CDR3 sequence is CASSVRSSGGTDTQYF. The CDR3 nucleotides are TGTGCCAGCAGCGTTAGGTCTAGCGGGGGCACAGATACGCAGTATTTT.